This TCR beta chain was documented in a study of T cells in Graves' hyperthyroidism and ophthalmopathy. This clonotype was recorded at least ten times. The target antigen is unknown. Researchers took RNA transcripts and amplified the TCR beta CDR3 regions from them. The HTBI set primed first-round TCR CDR3 RT-PCR. TCRdb independently ran MiXCR on the multiplex PCR reads; one entry per CDR3 protein. Among about 300,000 distinct CDR3 sequences listed, 25% were seen once. General observations from the study: Patients with ophthalmopathy were separated from those with stable hyperthyroidism by a 13 V-J model.

The CDR3 runs to 15 residues. Deletions cut 0 bases from V and 4 bases from J, with 10 bases between. Germline CDR1 and CDR2: LGHDT and YNNKEL (reference sequence). V is TRBV3-1 and J is TRBJ1-3; D ambiguous. Sequences were obtained from blood. This receptor was identified in a man aged 40-49 years with Graves' hyperthyroidism that later progressed to Graves' ophthalmopathy. The CDR3 nucleotides are TGTGCCAGCAGCCAAGACAGAGGGTTGGGAAACACCATATATTTT. Translation gives CASSQDRGLGNTIYF.